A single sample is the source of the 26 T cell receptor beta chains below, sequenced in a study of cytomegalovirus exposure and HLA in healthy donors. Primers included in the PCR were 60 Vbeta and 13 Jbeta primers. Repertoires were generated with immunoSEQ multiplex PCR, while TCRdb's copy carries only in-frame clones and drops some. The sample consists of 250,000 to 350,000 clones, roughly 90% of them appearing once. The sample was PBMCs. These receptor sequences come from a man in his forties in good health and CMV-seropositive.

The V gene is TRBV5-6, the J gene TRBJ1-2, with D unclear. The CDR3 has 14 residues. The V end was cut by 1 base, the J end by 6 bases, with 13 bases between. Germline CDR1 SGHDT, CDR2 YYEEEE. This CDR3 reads CASSLIRGRDGYTF. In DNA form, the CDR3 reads TGTGCCAGCAGCTTGATCCGGGGTAGGGATGGCTACACCTTC.

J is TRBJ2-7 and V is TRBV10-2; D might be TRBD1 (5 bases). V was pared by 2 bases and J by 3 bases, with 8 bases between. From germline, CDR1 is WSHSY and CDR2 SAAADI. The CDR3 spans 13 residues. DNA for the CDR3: TGCGCCAGCAGTGAGCTGCAGGGCTACGAGCAGTACTTC. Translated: CASSELQGYEQYF.

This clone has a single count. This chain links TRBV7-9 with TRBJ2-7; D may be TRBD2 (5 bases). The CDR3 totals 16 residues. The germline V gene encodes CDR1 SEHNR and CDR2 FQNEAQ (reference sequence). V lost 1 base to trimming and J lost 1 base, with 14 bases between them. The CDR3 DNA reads TGTGCCAGCAGCTTAGGGCAGGCTGCGGGTTCCTACGAGCAGTACTTC. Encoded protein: CASSLGQAAGSYEQYF.

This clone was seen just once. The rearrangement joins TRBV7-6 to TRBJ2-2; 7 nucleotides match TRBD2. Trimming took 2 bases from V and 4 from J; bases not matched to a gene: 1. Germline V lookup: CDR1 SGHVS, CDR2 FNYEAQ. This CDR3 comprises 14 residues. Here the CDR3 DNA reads TGTGCCAGCAGCTTAAGGACTAGCACCGGGGAGCTGTTTTTT. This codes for CASSLRTSTGELFF.

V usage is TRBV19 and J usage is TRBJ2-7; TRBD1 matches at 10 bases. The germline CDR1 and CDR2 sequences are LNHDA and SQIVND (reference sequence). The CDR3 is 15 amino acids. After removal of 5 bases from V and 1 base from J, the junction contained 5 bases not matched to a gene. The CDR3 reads CASSEGQGLSYEQYF. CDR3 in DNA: TGTGCCAGTAGTGAGGGACAGGGGCTTTCCTACGAGCAGTACTTC.

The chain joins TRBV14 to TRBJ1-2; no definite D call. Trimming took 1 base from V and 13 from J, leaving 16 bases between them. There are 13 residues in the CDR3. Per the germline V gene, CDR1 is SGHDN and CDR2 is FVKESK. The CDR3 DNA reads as TGTGCCAGCAGCCAAGGATGGCCGAATGTATGCACCTTC. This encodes CASSQGWPNVCTF.

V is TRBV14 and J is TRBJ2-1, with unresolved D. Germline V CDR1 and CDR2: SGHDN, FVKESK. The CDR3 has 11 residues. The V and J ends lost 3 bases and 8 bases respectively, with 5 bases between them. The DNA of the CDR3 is TGTGCCAGCAGCCAGAACTATGAGCAGTTCTTC. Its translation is CASSQNYEQFF.

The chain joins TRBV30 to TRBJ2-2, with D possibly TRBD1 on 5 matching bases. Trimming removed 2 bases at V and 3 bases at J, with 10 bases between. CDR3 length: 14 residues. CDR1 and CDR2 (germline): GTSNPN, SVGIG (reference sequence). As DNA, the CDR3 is TGTGCCTGGAGTATCAGGGCCCACACCGGGGAGCTGTTTTTT. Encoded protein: CAWSIRAHTGELFF.

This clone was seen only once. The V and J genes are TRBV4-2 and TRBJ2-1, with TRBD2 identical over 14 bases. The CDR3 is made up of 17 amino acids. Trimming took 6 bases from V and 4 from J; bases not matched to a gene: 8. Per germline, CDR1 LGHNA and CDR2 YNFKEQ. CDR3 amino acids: CASSTGLAGGRYNEQFF. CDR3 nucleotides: TGTGCCAGCAGTACTGGACTAGCGGGAGGACGGTACAATGAGCAGTTCTTC.

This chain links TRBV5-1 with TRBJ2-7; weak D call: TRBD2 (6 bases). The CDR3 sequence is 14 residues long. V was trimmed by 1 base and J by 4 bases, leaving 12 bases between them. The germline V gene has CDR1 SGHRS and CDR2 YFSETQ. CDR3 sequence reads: CASSLKRATYEQYF. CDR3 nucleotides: TGCGCCAGCAGCTTGAAGCGGGCTACATACGAGCAGTACTTC.

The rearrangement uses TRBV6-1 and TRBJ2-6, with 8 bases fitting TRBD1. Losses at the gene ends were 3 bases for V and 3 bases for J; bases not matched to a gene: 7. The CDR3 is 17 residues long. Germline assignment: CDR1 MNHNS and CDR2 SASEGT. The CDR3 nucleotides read TGTGCCAGCAGTGAGCGGCAGGGGGCGCTTGGGGCCAACGTCCTGACTTTC. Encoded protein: CASSERQGALGANVLTF.

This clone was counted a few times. The CDR3 coding sequence is TGTGCCAGCAGCATACAGGGGGATTATGAAAAACTGTTTTTT. Translation: CASSIQGDYEKLFF. The chain is built from TRBV5-4 and TRBJ1-4; 8 nucleotides agree with TRBD1. The germline CDR1 and CDR2 sequences are SGHNT and YYREEE (reference sequence). V lost 4 bases and J lost 6; bases outside the gene matches: 5. The CDR3 consists of 14 residues.

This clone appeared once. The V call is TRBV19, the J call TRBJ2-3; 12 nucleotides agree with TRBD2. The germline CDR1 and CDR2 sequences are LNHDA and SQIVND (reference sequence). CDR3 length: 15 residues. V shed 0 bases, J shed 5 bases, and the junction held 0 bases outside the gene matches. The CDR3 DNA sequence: TGTGCCAGTAGTATAGAGGGACTAGCGGGAGATACGCAGTATTTT. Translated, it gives CASSIEGLAGDTQYF.

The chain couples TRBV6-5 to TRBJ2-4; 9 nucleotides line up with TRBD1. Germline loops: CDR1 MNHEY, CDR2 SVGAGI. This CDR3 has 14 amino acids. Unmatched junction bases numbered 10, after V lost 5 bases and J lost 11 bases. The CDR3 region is CASSLRPGQGVQYF. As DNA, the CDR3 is TGTGCCAGCAGTCTCCGCCCGGGACAGGGTGTTCAGTACTTC.

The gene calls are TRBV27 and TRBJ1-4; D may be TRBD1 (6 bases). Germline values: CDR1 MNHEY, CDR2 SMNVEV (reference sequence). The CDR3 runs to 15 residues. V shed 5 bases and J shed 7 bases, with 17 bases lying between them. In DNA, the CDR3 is TGTGCCAGCAGTCCCGGAACCAGGGGTGGTGAAAAACTGTTTTTT. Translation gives CASSPGTRGGEKLFF.

The CDR3 DNA is TGTGCCAGCTCACCAGTGACAGGGAGCGGCTTGGGTTCACCCCTCCACTTT. Protein product: CASSPVTGSGLGSPLHF. V gene TRBV18 combines with J gene TRBJ1-6; 7 bases agree with TRBD1. CDR1 and CDR2 from the germline V gene are KGHSH and LQKENI. The V segment lost 2 bases and the J segment 9 bases; nucleotides outside the gene matches: 13. This CDR3 comprises 17 residues.

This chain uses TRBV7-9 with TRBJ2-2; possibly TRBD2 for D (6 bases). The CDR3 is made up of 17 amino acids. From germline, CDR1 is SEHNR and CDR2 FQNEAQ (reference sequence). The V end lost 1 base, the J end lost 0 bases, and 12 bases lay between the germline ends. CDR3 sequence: CASSLGGGEANTGELFF. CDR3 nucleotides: TGTGCCAGCAGCTTAGGTGGAGGGGAGGCGAACACCGGGGAGCTGTTTTTT.

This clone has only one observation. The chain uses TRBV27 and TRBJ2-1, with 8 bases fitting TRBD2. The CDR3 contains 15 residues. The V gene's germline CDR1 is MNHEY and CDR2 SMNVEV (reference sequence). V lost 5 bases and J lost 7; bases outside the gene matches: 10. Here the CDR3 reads CASSLSGSWGNEQFF. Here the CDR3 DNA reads TGTGCCAGCAGTCTAAGCGGGAGTTGGGGAAATGAGCAGTTCTTC.

The CDR3 coding sequence is TGTGCCAGCTCACCAGGGGCGACAGATACGCAGTATTTT. This encodes CASSPGATDTQYF. This chain connects TRBV18 to TRBJ2-3, with D maybe TRBD1 (5 bases). The length of the CDR3 is 13 residues. Per germline, CDR1 KGHSH and CDR2 LQKENI. The V gene lost 2 bases and the J gene lost 3 bases, with 6 bases spanning the gap.

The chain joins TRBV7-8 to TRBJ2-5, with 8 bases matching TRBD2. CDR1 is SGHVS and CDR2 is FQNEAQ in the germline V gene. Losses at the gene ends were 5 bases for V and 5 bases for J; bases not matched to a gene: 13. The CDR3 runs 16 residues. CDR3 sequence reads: CASSRRGAGGSETQYF. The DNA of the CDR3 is TGTGCCAGCAGCCGTAGAGGGGCGGGAGGTTCGGAGACCCAGTACTTC.

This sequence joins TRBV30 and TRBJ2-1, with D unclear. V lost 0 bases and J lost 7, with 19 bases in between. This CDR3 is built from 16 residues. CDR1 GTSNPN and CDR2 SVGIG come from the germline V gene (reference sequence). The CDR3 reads CAWSVGLWSQRNEQFF. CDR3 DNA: TGTGCCTGGAGTGTTGGGCTCTGGTCCCAACGGAATGAGCAGTTCTTC. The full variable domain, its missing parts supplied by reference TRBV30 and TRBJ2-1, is SQTIHQWPATLVQPVGSPLSLECTVEGTSNPNLYWYRQAAGRGLQLLFYSVGIGQISSEVPQNLSASRPQDRQFILSSKKLLLSDSGFYLCAWSVGLWSQRNEQFFGPGTRLTVL.

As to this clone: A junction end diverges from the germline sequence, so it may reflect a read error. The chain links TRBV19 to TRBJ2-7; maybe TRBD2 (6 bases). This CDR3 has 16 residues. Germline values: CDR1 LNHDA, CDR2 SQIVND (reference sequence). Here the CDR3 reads CASTIGGGKSSYEQYF. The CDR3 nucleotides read TGTGCCAGTACTATAGGAGGCGGGAAAAGCTCCTACGAGCAGTACTTC.

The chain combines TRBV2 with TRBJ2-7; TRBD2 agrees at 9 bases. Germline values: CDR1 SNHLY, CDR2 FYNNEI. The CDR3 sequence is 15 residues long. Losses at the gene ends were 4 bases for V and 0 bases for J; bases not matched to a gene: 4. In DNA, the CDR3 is TGTGCCAGCAGTGGCGTTAGCGGGAGCTCCTACGAGCAGTACTTC. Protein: CASSGVSGSSYEQYF.

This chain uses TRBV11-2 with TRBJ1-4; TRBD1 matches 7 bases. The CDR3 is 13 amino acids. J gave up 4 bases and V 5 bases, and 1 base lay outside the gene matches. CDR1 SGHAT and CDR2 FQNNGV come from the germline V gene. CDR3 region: CASSGQVNEKLFF. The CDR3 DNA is TGTGCCAGCAGCGGACAGGTTAATGAAAAACTGTTTTTT.

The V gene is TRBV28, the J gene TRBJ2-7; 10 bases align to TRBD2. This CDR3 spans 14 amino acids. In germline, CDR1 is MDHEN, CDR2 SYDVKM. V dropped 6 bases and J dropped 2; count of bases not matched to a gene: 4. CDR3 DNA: TGTGCCAGCAGCCATAGCGGGAGGCCCTACGAGCAGTACTTC. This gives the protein CASSHSGRPYEQYF.

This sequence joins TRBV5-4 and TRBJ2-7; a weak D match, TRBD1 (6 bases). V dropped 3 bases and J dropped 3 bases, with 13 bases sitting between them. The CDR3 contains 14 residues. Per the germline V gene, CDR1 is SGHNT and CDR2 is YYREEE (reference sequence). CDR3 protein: CASSSDSGVYEQYF. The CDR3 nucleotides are TGTGCCAGCAGCTCGGACAGCGGAGTCTACGAGCAGTACTTC.